Listed below are T cell receptor beta chains from one sample, sequenced in a study of T cells after yellow fever vaccination. From the 5' RACE reads, TCRdb called clonotypes with MiXCR, one entry per CDR3 protein. The table lists some 27,000 distinct CDR3 sequences, over 5% of them singletons. The starting material was PBMCs, either bulk or a sorted T-cell subset (CD4+, CD8+, memory, or dextramer-sorted; not recorded which), obtained on the day of the yellow fever booster vaccination. The receptors were sampled from a man younger than 40 who received the YFV17D yellow fever vaccine. The CDR3 runs from the conserved cysteine through the conserved F or W. The D gene is left open where the match is weak. Clone sizes are given selectively: once, few, many, or a class where the clone is expanded.

j_gene | len | abundance | d_gene | v_gene | CDR3nt | CDR3aa
TRBJ2-1 | 13 | many | . | TRBV10-3 | TGTGCCAGCGGCGGCAACACCGAGGATGAGCAGTTCTTC | CASGGNTEDEQFF
TRBJ2-5 | 18 | many | . | TRBV5-5 | TGTGCCAGCAGCTTTTTAGGGGTCGGGCAGGCGATTTTAGAGACCCAGTACTTC | CASSFLGVGQAILETQYF
TRBJ2-1 | 15 | many | TRBD2 | TRBV5-1 | TGCGCCAGCAGCTTGGTGCGGGGGGGAGTGAATGAGCAGTTCTTC | CASSLVRGGVNEQFF
TRBJ2-7 | 18 | few | TRBD2 | TRBV20-1 | TGCAGTGCTAGCCCCATCAGGAGCGGGGGGGTTAGCTCCTACGAGCAGTACTTC | CSASPIRSGGVSSYEQYF
TRBJ1-1 | 14 | many | . | TRBV3-1 | TGTGCCAGCAGCCAAGATAGGGCCAGCACTGAAGCTTTCTTT | CASSQDRASTEAFF
TRBJ2-5 | 12 | many | . | TRBV12-3/TRBV12-4 | TGTGCCAGCAGTACATCCCGGGAGACCCAGTACTTC | CASSTSRETQYF
TRBJ2-1 | 13 | many | . | TRBV4-3 | TGCGCCAGCAGCCAAGCTCCTTACAATGAGCAGTTCTTC | CASSQAPYNEQFF
TRBJ2-1 | 16 | many | TRBD1 | TRBV5-6 | TGTGCCAGCAGCTTTGACAGGGGGAGCTCCTACAATGAGCAGTTCTTC | CASSFDRGSSYNEQFF
TRBJ2-5 | 14 | many | . | TRBV6-1 | TGTGCCAGCAGCCACCTGGGACTGGAAGAGACCCAGTACTTC | CASSHLGLEETQYF
TRBJ1-1 | 14 | few | . | TRBV7-2 | TGTGCCAGCAGCTGGGGGGGGATGAACACTGAAGCTTTCTTT | CASSWGGMNTEAFF
TRBJ1-5 | 15 | many | TRBD1 | TRBV5-1 | TGCGCCAGCAGCTTGGGGCAGGGGGGGAATCAGCCCCAGCATTTT | CASSLGQGGNQPQHF
TRBJ2-5 | 15 | . | . | TRBV21-1 | TGTGCCAGCAGGGAAACGTGGGACCTTCAAGAGACCCAGTACTTC | CASRETWDLQETQYF
TRBJ2-1 | 19 | few | . | TRBV6-2/TRBV6-3 | TGTGCCAGCTACGGCCTCTCTCAGGGGGGAGCGGGAGATAGTGATGAGCAGTTCTTC | CASYGLSQGGAGDSDEQFF
TRBJ2-1 | 16 | many | TRBD1 | TRBV6-5 | TGTGCCAGCAGTTACTCGGGACAGGCCCCCTACAATGAGCAGTTCTTC | CASSYSGQAPYNEQFF
TRBJ2-2 | 18 | many | TRBD2 | TRBV3-1 | TGTGCCAGCAGGTATGGACTAGCGGAAATCGCGAACACCGGGGAGCTGTTTTTT | CASRYGLAEIANTGELFF
TRBJ1-2 | 13 | many | TRBD1 | TRBV5-6 | TGTGCCAGCAGAACCGGGACAGTCTATGGCTACACCTTC | CASRTGTVYGYTF
TRBJ2-3 | 15 | many | . | TRBV10-3 | TGTGCCATCAGTGACGGGACAACGATCACAGATACGCAGTATTTT | CAISDGTTITDTQYF
TRBJ2-5 | 12 | many | . | TRBV7-9 | TGTGCCAGCAGCCCCCACCGGGAGACCCAGTACTTC | CASSPHRETQYF
TRBJ2-5 | 15 | . | . | TRBV12-3/TRBV12-4 | TGTGCCAGCAGTATGAATAGCGGCCCCCAAGAGACCCAGTACTTC | CASSMNSGPQETQYF
TRBJ2-3 | 16 | . | . | TRBV7-9 | TGTGCCAGCAGCTTAGTACGGCTAGTTGGCACAGATACGCAGTATTTT | CASSLVRLVGTDTQYF
TRBJ2-1 | 16 | many | TRBD2 | TRBV11-2 | TGTGCCAGCAGCAAGTGGACTAGCGGAGCCTACAATGAGCAGTTCTTC | CASSKWTSGAYNEQFF
TRBJ2-2 | 15 | . | TRBD2 | TRBV7-2 | TGTGCCAGCAGCTTAGAAGCGGGAGTTACCGGGGAGCTGTTTTTT | CASSLEAGVTGELFF
TRBJ1-5 | 15 | many | TRBD1 | TRBV20-1 | TGCAGTGCTACCGGGCGACAGGGCAACAATCAGCCCCAGCATTTT | CSATGRQGNNQPQHF
TRBJ2-7 | 11 | . | . | TRBV6-5 | TGTGCCAGCAGAAACATGAACGAGCAGTACTTC | CASRNMNEQYF
TRBJ1-2 | 14 | many | TRBD1 | TRBV27 | TGTGCCAGCAGTCGTCGGGACAGAAACTATGGCTACACCTTC | CASSRRDRNYGYTF
TRBJ2-3 | 16 | . | TRBD2 | TRBV6-1 | TGTGCCAGCGGCGGACTAGCGGGATCTAGTACAGATACGCAGTATTTT | CASGGLAGSSTDTQYF
TRBJ2-2 | 16 | . | TRBD2 | TRBV10-3 | TGTGCCATCAGTCGGGCGGGACTATCGAACACCGGGGAGCTGTTTTTT | CAISRAGLSNTGELFF
TRBJ2-1 | 17 | many | TRBD2 | TRBV3-1 | TGTGCCAGCAGCCACATAACTAGCGGGGGACCCTACAATGAGCAGTTCTTC | CASSHITSGGPYNEQFF
TRBJ2-6 | 14 | few | TRBD1 | TRBV12-3/TRBV12-4 | TGTGCCAGCAGGACAGGGGTTGGGGCCAACGTCCTGACTTTC | CASRTGVGANVLTF
TRBJ2-3 | 16 | few | TRBD2 | TRBV18 | TGTGCCAGCTCACGCCCCAGCGGGAGACACACAGATACGCAGTATTTT | CASSRPSGRHTDTQYF
TRBJ2-1 | 16 | many | . | TRBV20-1 | TGCAGTGCTATACTCCCTGAGGGGGGGGATTCGGGTGAGCAGTTCTTC | CSAILPEGGDSGEQFF
TRBJ1-5 | 12 | many | . | TRBV12-3/TRBV12-4 | TGTGCCAGCAGCAGGGGCAATCAGCCCCAGCATTTT | CASSRGNQPQHF
TRBJ1-2 | 15 | few | TRBD1 | TRBV20-1 | TGCAGTGCAACACCGGGACAGGGGGCATCCTATGGCTACACCTTC | CSATPGQGASYGYTF
TRBJ2-7 | 12 | few | . | TRBV29-1 | TGCAGCGTTGAAGATGCGGGCTACGAGCAGTACTTC | CSVEDAGYEQYF
TRBJ2-3 | 13 | few | . | TRBV30 | TGTGCCTGGAGTGTACTCGCCGCAGATACGCAGTATTTT | CAWSVLAADTQYF
TRBJ1-3 | 12 | many | . | TRBV12-3/TRBV12-4 | TGTGCCAGCACCCCGAGACGTAACACCATATATTTT | CASTPRRNTIYF
TRBJ2-7 | 15 | many | . | TRBV7-2 | TGTGCCAGCAGCTTAGACAGATTGGGGTCCTACGAGCAGTACTTC | CASSLDRLGSYEQYF
TRBJ1-2 | 15 | many | . | TRBV28 | TGTGCCAGCACCATGTACAAGGGCGGAACCTATGGCTACACCTTC | CASTMYKGGTYGYTF
TRBJ2-3 | 16 | many | . | TRBV7-9 | TGTGCCAGCAGCTTAGGGACATCCGCCATCACAGATACGCAGTATTTT | CASSLGTSAITDTQYF
TRBJ1-2 | 13 | many | . | TRBV14 | TGTGCCAGCAGGGGTACAACTAACTATGGCTACACCTTC | CASRGTTNYGYTF
TRBJ2-4 | 16 | many | . | TRBV10-3 | TGTGCCATCAGTGAGTCGGGGGCCCTAGCCAAAAACATTCAGTACTTC | CAISESGALAKNIQYF
TRBJ1-2 | 12 | many | TRBD1 | TRBV29-1 | TGCAGCGTTTGGACAGGCTACTATGGCTACACCTTC | CSVWTGYYGYTF
TRBJ2-7 | 14 | many | . | TRBV12-3/TRBV12-4 | TGTGCCAGCAGTGGAGGACGGTTCTCCTACGAGCAGTACTTC | CASSGGRFSYEQYF
TRBJ1-5 | 12 | many | . | TRBV20-1 | TGCAGTGCTACCCATAGCAATCAGCCCCAGCATTTT | CSATHSNQPQHF
TRBJ1-1 | 13 | many | . | TRBV24-1 | TGTGCCACCAGTGAAAGGGGCGGCGGGAGGGCTTTCTTT | CATSERGGGRAFF
TRBJ1-2 | 13 | . | . | TRBV18 | TGTGCCAGCTCACCCGCAGGCAACTATGGCTACACCTTC | CASSPAGNYGYTF
TRBJ2-1 | 15 | many | TRBD1 | TRBV18 | TGTGCCAGCTCACCCGACAGGGCCCCCTACAATGAGCAGTTCTTC | CASSPDRAPYNEQFF
TRBJ2-5 | 11 | many | . | TRBV28 | TGTGCCAGCAGTTCGCGAGAGACCCAGTACTTC | CASSSRETQYF
TRBJ2-7 | 16 | . | . | TRBV12-2 | TGTGCAAGTCGCGCCTCGTCTAGCGGGAGGGCCTACGAGCAGTACTTC | CASRASSSGRAYEQYF
TRBJ2-1 | 17 | many | TRBD2 | TRBV7-3 | TGTGCCAGCAGCCCCACTAGCGGGAGGGCCACCGACAATGAGCAGTTCTTC | CASSPTSGRATDNEQFF
TRBJ2-3 | 15 | few | . | TRBV7-9 | TGTGCCAGCAAAAGGAGTGAGAGTGGCACAGATACGCAGTATTTT | CASKRSESGTDTQYF
TRBJ2-2 | 13 | many | . | TRBV2 | TGTGCCAGCACTTCTAGGAACACCGGGGAGCTGTTTTTT | CASTSRNTGELFF
TRBJ2-6 | 14 | many | . | TRBV5-1 | TGCGCCAGCAGCGAAACTAGCGGGGCCAACGTCCTGACTTTC | CASSETSGANVLTF
TRBJ1-5 | 14 | many | TRBD1 | TRBV10-3 | TGTGCCATCAAAGGGACAGGGGACAATCAGCCCCAGCATTTT | CAIKGTGDNQPQHF
TRBJ2-3 | 17 | many | TRBD1 | TRBV24-1 | TGTGCCACCAGTGATTCGCCGGACAGGGGCCCCACAGATACGCAGTATTTT | CATSDSPDRGPTDTQYF
TRBJ2-1 | 13 | few | . | TRBV7-3 | TGTGCCAGCAGCCCCGACTACAGTAGTGAGCAGTTCTTC | CASSPDYSSEQFF
TRBJ1-5 | 14 | many | . | TRBV28 | TGTGCCAGCATCGTAGACAGCCGCAATCAGCCCCAGCATTTT | CASIVDSRNQPQHF
TRBJ2-2 | 15 | many | . | TRBV6-5 | TGTGCCAGCAGTTTTGCGCTCGGGTGGCCCGGGGAGCTGTTTTTT | CASSFALGWPGELFF
TRBJ1-2 | 13 | few | . | TRBV7-9 | TGTGCCAGCAGCCCGACCTTCCTCTATGGCTACACCTTC | CASSPTFLYGYTF